One and the same sample provided the 2 T cell receptor beta chains below, sequenced in a study of T-cell reconstitution after alpha-beta-depleted transplantation in children. Preparation of the TCRbeta library was carried out with unique molecular identifiers. TCRdb re-called the PCR reads with MiXCR, one entry per CDR3 protein. The sample includes 350,000 to 450,000 distinct CDR3 sequences, about a fifth of them seen just once. The specimen comprised PBMCs from the stem cell graft donor, sampled from the stem cell graft. The source of these receptors is a human donor who donated a stem cell graft to a child with acute myeloid leukemia.

The chain links TRBV20-1 to TRBJ2-7; 10 bases align to TRBD2. With V trimmed by 2 bases and J by 2 bases, 9 bases remained unmatched. The germline V gene encodes CDR1 DFQATT and CDR2 SNEGSKA (reference sequence). The CDR3 runs to 16 residues. CDR3: CSARKGASGSPYEQYF. The CDR3 DNA is TGCAGTGCTAGAAAAGGGGCTAGCGGGAGCCCCTACGAGCAGTACTTC.

This clonotype came up many times. The chain carries TRBV12-3 or TRBV12-4 and TRBJ2-1, with a possible D match to TRBD2 (5 bases). V lost 4 bases to trimming and J lost 7 bases, with 14 bases between them. The CDR3 runs 14 residues. Here the CDR3 reads CASSSSMGVNEQFF. CDR3 coding DNA: TGTGCCAGCAGTTCCTCGATGGGAGTAAATGAGCAGTTCTTC.